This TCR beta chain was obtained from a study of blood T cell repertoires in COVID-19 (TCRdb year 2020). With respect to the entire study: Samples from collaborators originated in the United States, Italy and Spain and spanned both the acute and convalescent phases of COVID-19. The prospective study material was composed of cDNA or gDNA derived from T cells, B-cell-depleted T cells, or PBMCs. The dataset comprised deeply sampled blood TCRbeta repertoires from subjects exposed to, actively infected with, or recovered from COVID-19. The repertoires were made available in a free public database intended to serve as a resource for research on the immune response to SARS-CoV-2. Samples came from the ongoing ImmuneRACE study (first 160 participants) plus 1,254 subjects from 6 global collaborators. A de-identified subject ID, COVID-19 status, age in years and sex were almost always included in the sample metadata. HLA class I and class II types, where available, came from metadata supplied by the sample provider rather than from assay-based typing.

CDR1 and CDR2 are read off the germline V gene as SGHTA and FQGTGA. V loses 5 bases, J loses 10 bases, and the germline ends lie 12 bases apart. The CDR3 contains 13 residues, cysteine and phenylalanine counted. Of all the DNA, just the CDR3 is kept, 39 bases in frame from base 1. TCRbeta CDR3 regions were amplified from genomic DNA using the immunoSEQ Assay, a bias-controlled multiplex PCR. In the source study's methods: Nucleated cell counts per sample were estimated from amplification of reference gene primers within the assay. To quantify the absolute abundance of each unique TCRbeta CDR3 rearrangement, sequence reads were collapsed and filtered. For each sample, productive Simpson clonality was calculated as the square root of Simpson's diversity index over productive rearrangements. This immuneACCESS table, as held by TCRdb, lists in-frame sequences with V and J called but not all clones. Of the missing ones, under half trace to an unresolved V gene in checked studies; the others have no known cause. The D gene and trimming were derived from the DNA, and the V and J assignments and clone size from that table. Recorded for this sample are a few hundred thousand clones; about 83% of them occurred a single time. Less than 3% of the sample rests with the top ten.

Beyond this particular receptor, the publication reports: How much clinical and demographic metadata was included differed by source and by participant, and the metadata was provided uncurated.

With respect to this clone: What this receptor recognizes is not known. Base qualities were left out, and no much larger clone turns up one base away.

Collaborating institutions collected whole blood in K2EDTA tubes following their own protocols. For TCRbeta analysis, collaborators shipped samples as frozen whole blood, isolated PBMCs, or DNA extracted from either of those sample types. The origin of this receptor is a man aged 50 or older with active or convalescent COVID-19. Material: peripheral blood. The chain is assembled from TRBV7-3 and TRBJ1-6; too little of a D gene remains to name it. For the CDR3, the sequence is CASSPTPGSPLHF. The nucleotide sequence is TGTGCCAGCAGCCCCACCCCGGGGTCACCCCTCCACTTT.